Detailed here is one T cell receptor beta chain. What it binds is unknown. V was pared by 3 bases and J by 2 bases, with 19 bases between. The germline CDR1 and CDR2 sequences are DFQATT and SNEGSKA (reference sequence). The CDR3 runs to 17 residues. The data were taken from a study of T cell responses to AZD1222 COVID-19 vaccine. Study-level points and caveats: Just 6 or 7 AZD1222 recipients were seropositive at baseline. Mapped onto spike, vaccine-associated CD4 TCRs spanned it and were dominant at 160-218 and 743-854. Two AZD1222 administrations were followed by greater Spike-specific TCR breadth and depth.

The table came from immunoSEQ multiplex PCR; TCRdb's copy has only in-frame clones and leaves some out. This sample has around 92,000 clones, with over 80% found just once. This material consisted of peripheral blood, taken on day 0 of AZD1222 vaccination. The clonotype was recovered from an adult in good health. The rearrangement links TRBV20-1 to TRBJ1-4; D gene uncertain. CDR3: CSASHRSGLGTNEKLFF. The CDR3 bases are TGCAGTGCTAGTCACCGATCTGGGCTCGGGACTAATGAAAAACTGTTTTTT.